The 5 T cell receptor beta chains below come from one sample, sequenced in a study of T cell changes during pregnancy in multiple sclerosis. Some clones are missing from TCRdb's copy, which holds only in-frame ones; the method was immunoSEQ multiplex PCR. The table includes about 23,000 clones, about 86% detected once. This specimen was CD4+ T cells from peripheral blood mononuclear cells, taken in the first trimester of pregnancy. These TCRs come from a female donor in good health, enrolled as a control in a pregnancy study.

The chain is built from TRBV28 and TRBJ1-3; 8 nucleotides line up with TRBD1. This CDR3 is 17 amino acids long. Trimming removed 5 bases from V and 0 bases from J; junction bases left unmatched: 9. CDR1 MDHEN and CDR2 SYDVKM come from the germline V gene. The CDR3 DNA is TGTGCCAGCAGTCTCCAGGGGGCTCACTACTCTGGAAACACCATATATTTT. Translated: CASSLQGAHYSGNTIYF. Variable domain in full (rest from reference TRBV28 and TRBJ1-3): DVKVTQSSRYLVKRTGEKVFLECVQDMDHENMFWYRQDPGLGLRLIYFSYDVKMKEKGDIPEGYSVSREKKERFSLILESASTNQTSMYLCASSLQGAHYSGNTIYFGEGSWLTVV.

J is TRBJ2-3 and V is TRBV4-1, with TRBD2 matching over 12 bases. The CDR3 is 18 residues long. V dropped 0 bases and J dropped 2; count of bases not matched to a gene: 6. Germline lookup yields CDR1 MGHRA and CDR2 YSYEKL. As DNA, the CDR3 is TGCGCCAGCAGCCAAGACCGGACTAGCGGGGTTCTCACAGATACGCAGTATTTT. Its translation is CASSQDRTSGVLTDTQYF.

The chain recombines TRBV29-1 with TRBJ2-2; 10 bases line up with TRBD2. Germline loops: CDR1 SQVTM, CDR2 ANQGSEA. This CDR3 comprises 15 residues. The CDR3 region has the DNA TGCAGTAGACGGGCTAGCGGGAGTGGGAACGGGGAGCTGTTTTTT. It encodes CSRRASGSGNGELFF.

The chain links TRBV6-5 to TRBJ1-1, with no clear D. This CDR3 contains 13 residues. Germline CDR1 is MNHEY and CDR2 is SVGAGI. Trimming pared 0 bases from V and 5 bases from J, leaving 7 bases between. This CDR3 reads CASSYSGGTEAFF. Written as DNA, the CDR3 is TGTGCCAGCAGTTACTCGGGAGGTACTGAAGCTTTCTTT.

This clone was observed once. CDR3 in DNA: TGTGCCAGCAGCTATTATATAAAAGAGACCCAGTACTTC. Its protein product is CASSYYIKETQYF. The V gene is TRBV7-8, the J gene TRBJ2-5; D not resolved. The germline V and J ends were trimmed by 4 bases and 3 bases, with 9 bases remaining between them. The CDR3 spans 13 residues. The germline V gene encodes CDR1 SGHVS and CDR2 FQNEAQ.